The rows below give T cell receptor beta chains drawn from one sample of a study of T cells in Graves' hyperthyroidism and ophthalmopathy. TCRdb reanalysed the multiplex PCR reads using MiXCR and keeps one entry per CDR3 protein. The sample lists about 600,000 distinct CDR3 sequences, 14% occurring once. Material: blood. All receptors come from a woman between 18 and 29 years old with Graves' ophthalmopathy. Each CDR3 is given with its conserved first and last residue. D genes are given only for firm matches. A row's size may be missing; if present it is once, few, many or a size class.

TRBV6-1,TRBJ2-3,few,TRBD1,CASMTGAGTDTQYF,TGTGCCAGCATGACAGGGGCCGGCACAGATACGCAGTATTTT
TRBV9,TRBJ2-7,-,TRBD2,CASSAPGLAGGESNYEQYF,TGTGCCAGCAGCGCCCCGGGACTAGCGGGAGGGGAAAGTAATTACGAGCAGTACTTC
TRBV5-1,TRBJ2-5,many,-,CASSFISAALGETQYF,TGCGCCAGCAGCTTTATTTCAGCGGCATTGGGAGAGACCCAGTACTTC
TRBV7-8,TRBJ2-1,many,TRBD2,CASSPPRSSSGMYEQFF,TGTGCCAGCAGCCCGCCTCGTAGCTCTAGCGGGATGTATGAGCAGTTCTTC
TRBV12-3/TRBV12-4,TRBJ2-7,many,TRBD1,CASSLRRQGIYEQYF,TGTGCCAGCAGTTTACGCAGACAGGGTATCTACGAGCAGTACTTC
TRBV7-3,TRBJ2-3,many,TRBD2,CASSPGLAETDTQYF,TGTGCCAGCAGTCCAGGACTAGCGGAAACAGATACGCAGTATTTT
TRBV5-8,TRBJ2-1,many,-,CASGFYNEQFF,TGTGCCAGCGGATTCTACAATGAGCAGTTCTTC
TRBV6-6,TRBJ2-5,many,-,CASSYNQGQETQYF,TGTGCCAGCAGTTACAATCAGGGCCAAGAGACCCAGTACTTC
TRBV28,TRBJ1-5,once,-,CASASREGQPQHF,TGTGCCAGCGCATCAAGAGAGGGACAGCCCCAGCATTTT
TRBV20-1,TRBJ1-2,few,-,CTTLGPESLGYTF,TGCACCACCTTGGGACCAGAAAGTCTTGGCTACACCTTC
TRBV24-1,TRBJ2-3,many,TRBD1,CATSDRDRGVADTQYF,TGTGCCACCAGTGATCGGGACAGGGGAGTCGCAGATACGCAGTATTTT
TRBV6-6,TRBJ2-3,-,-,CASSYLRADTQYF,TGTGCCAGCAGTTACCTGAGGGCGGATACGCAGTATTTT
TRBV7-2,TRBJ2-1,many,TRBD2,CASSVERESLQDEQFF,TGTGCCAGCAGCGTCGAGCGGGAGTCGCTTCAGGATGAGCAGTTCTTC
TRBV28,TRBJ2-5,many,-,CASMGGRGETQYF,TGTGCCAGCATGGGGGGGCGCGGAGAGACCCAGTACTTC
TRBV29-1,TRBJ1-1,few,-,CSAVERRAEAFF,TGCAGCGCCGTCGAGCGAAGGGCTGAAGCTTTCTTT
TRBV20-1,TRBJ2-5,-,TRBD2,CSAREGTSWEGVLETQYF,TGCAGTGCTAGAGAAGGGACTAGTTGGGAAGGTGTTTTAGAGACCCAGTACTTC
TRBV28,TRBJ1-1,few,-,CASSLSYETEAFF,TGTGCCAGCAGTTTATCCTACGAGACTGAAGCTTTCTTT
TRBV29-1,TRBJ2-7,many,-,CSVVSAASYEQYF,TGCAGCGTTGTCTCAGCGGCCTCCTACGAGCAGTACTTC
TRBV9,TRBJ2-7,-,-,CASSPAGTHREQYF,TGTGCCAGCAGCCCGGCAGGAACCCATCGCGAGCAGTACTTC
TRBV20-1,TRBJ2-1,many,TRBD2,CSAREPGLSNEQFF,TGCAGTGCTAGAGAGCCGGGACTATCCAATGAGCAGTTCTTC
TRBV6-1,TRBJ1-1,many,-,CASSFRDNMNTEAFF,TGTGCCAGCAGTTTCAGGGACAACATGAACACTGAAGCTTTCTTT
TRBV2,TRBJ1-6,many,-,CASSSSYNSPLHF,TGTGCCAGCTCCAGCTCCTATAATTCACCCCTCCACTTT
TRBV30,TRBJ1-4,many,-,CAWNGWDEKLFF,TGTGCCTGGAACGGATGGGATGAAAAACTGTTTTTT
TRBV7-8,TRBJ1-5,many,-,CASSLALWKRNQPQHF,TGTGCCAGCAGCTTAGCTCTGTGGAAGCGCAATCAGCCCCAGCATTTT
TRBV4-1,TRBJ1-2,many,-,CASSQDWQTLGYGYTF,TGCGCCAGCAGCCAAGATTGGCAGACCCTAGGCTATGGCTACACCTTC
TRBV3-1,TRBJ2-5,few,-,CASSQDDTQETQYF,TGTGCCAGCAGCCAAGATGACACACAAGAGACCCAGTACTTC
TRBV7-7,TRBJ2-3,-,-,CASSPTAERPTDAQYF,TGTGCTAGCAGCCCGACAGCGGAGAGGCCGACAGATGCGCAGTATTTT
TRBV28,TRBJ2-7,many,TRBD2,CASKGLAGPYEQYF,TGTGCCAGCAAAGGACTAGCGGGACCTTACGAGCAGTACTTC
TRBV6-2/TRBV6-3,TRBJ2-3,few,TRBD2,CASSYDGSGRGDTQYF,TGTGCCAGCAGTTACGATGGTAGCGGGAGAGGGGATACGCAGTATTTT
TRBV7-8,TRBJ1-5,many,TRBD1,CASSLARDRGVYQPQHF,TGTGCCAGCAGCTTAGCTCGGGACAGGGGGGTCTATCAGCCCCAGCATTTT
TRBV2,TRBJ2-2,many,-,CASSKGTGYPNTGELFF,TGTGCCAGCAGTAAAGGAACAGGGTATCCGAACACCGGGGAGCTGTTTTTT
TRBV7-2,TRBJ2-3,-,TRBD2,CASSLSRTSGRGDTQYF,TGTGCCAGCAGCTTAAGCCGGACTAGCGGGAGGGGGGATACGCAGTATTTT
TRBV7-9,TRBJ1-2,many,-,CASSLGLSNYGYTF,TGTGCCAGCAGCTTAGGGCTCTCCAACTATGGCTACACCTTC
TRBV10-3,TRBJ2-7,many,-,CAISDPSAGRNEQYF,TGTGCCATCAGTGACCCCTCGGCAGGGAGAAACGAGCAGTACTTC
TRBV3-1,TRBJ2-1,-,TRBD2,CASRETSAEYNGQFF,TGTGCCAGCAGAGAGACTAGCGCGGAGTACAATGGGCAGTTCTTC
TRBV3-1,TRBJ2-5,many,TRBD2,CASSPLAGLETQYF,TGTGCCAGCAGCCCCCTAGCGGGCTTAGAGACCCAGTACTTC
TRBV7-3,TRBJ2-2,few,-,CASSLTRGPGTGGVNTGELFF,TGTGCCAGCAGCTTAACTAGGGGGCCCGGAACGGGCGGGGTGAACACCGGGGAGCTGTTTTTT
TRBV11-2,TRBJ2-1,many,-,CASSPSPGANEQFF,TGTGCCAGCAGCCCAAGTCCCGGGGCCAATGAGCAGTTCTTC
TRBV6-2/TRBV6-3,TRBJ1-5,-,TRBD1,CASSYIPGTVDNQPQHF,TGTGCCAGCAGTTATATACCCGGGACAGTGGACAATCAGCCCCAGCATTTT
TRBV2,TRBJ2-7,many,TRBD1,CASSEDRSYEQYF,TGTGCCAGCAGTGAGGACAGGAGCTACGAGCAGTACTTC
TRBV4-3,TRBJ1-3,-,TRBD1,CASSQTGQGPEGNTIYF,TGCGCCAGCAGCCAAACGGGACAGGGCCCAGAGGGAAACACCATATATTTT
TRBV7-9,TRBJ1-1,-,-,CASSLVIRGTEAFF,TGTGCCAGCAGCTTAGTTATAAGGGGCACTGAAGCTTTCTTT
TRBV4-2,TRBJ1-3,few,-,CASSQEAWEAASGNTIYF,TGTGCCAGCAGCCAAGAGGCCTGGGAGGCCGCCTCTGGAAACACCATATATTTT